Listed here are 18 T cell receptor beta chains from one sample, sequenced in a study of blood T cell repertoires in COVID-19. Clones were read by immunoSEQ multiplex PCR, and TCRdb kept only the in-frame ones, dropping some. The sample includes about 240,000 clones, 70% to 90% of them seen just once. Sample: peripheral blood. The receptors were sampled from a man aged 55-75 years with acute or convalescent COVID-19.

J is TRBJ2-7 and V is TRBV2, with TRBD2 matching 12 bases. Germline CDR1 SNHLY, CDR2 FYNNEI. The CDR3 extends over 16 amino acids. V lost 3 bases, J lost 0 bases, and 3 bases stayed unmatched. CDR3 sequence (DNA): TGTGCCAGCAGTGAGGGACTAGCGGGTTTCTCCTACGAGCAGTACTTC. This codes for CASSEGLAGFSYEQYF.

The genes are TRBV4-1 and TRBJ2-1; the match to TRBD2 covers 16 bases. Germline trimming cut 5 bases from V and 0 bases from J; bases unmatched to any gene: 13. Germline values: CDR1 MGHRA, CDR2 YSYEKL. The CDR3 extends over 21 amino acids. The CDR3 DNA is TGCGCCAGCAGCACCCGGGGGGGACTAGCGGGAGGGCCGAGCTCCTACAATGAGCAGTTCTTC. This codes for CASSTRGGLAGGPSSYNEQFF.

The rearrangement links TRBV3-1 (or the pseudogene TRBV3-2) to TRBJ2-7, with 7 bases identical to TRBD2. Losses at the gene ends were 1 base for V and 7 bases for J; bases not matched to a gene: 7. The CDR3 runs 14 residues. CDR1 is LGHDT, CDR2 YNNKEL, per germline (reference sequence). In nucleotides, the CDR3 is TGTGCCAGCAGCCAAGGGGGCGGGAGTTATGAGCAGTACTTC. Amino acids: CASSQGGGSYEQYF.

The V gene is TRBV13, the J gene TRBJ2-7; 9 bases agree with TRBD1. This CDR3 comprises 14 residues. The V gene end was trimmed by 5 bases and the J gene end by 4 bases; junction bases not matched to a gene: 6. The germline gives CDR1 PRHDT, CDR2 FYEKMQ (reference sequence). The CDR3 sequence is CASSPRDREYEQYF. The CDR3 DNA is TGTGCCAGCAGCCCCCGGGACAGGGAGTACGAGCAGTACTTC.

The chain recombines TRBV6-5 with TRBJ1-1; 9 positions match TRBD1. CDR1 is MNHEY and CDR2 is SVGAGI in the germline V gene. The CDR3 sequence is 15 residues long. The V segment lost 0 bases and the J segment 3 bases; nucleotides outside the gene matches: 2. Written as DNA, the CDR3 is TGTGCCAGCAGTTACTCGGGGACAGGGTACACTGAAGCTTTCTTT. It codes for CASSYSGTGYTEAFF.

Only one count was recorded for this clone. The chain uses TRBV18 and TRBJ2-1; TRBD2 matches 13 bases. The length of the CDR3 is 16 residues. The junction had 6 bases not matched to a gene; V was cut back by 4 bases and J by 6 bases. Germline CDR1 reads KGHSH; CDR2 reads LQKENI. The CDR3 here is CASSQPGLAGSNEQFF. The CDR3, as DNA: TGTGCCAGCTCACAACCGGGACTAGCGGGATCCAATGAGCAGTTCTTC.

This clone was detected once. DNA for the CDR3: TGTGCCAGTAGTACGACCCCCGCGGGAAATGAGTTCTTC. It yields the protein CASSTTPAGNEFF. The chain has TRBV19 and TRBJ2-1, with D maybe TRBD2 (6 bases). Trimming stripped 4 bases from V and 14 bases from J, with 18 bases between. This CDR3 spans 13 amino acids. Germline-derived CDR1 and CDR2 are LNHDA and SQIVND (reference sequence).

The gene calls are TRBV5-1 and TRBJ1-1; no clear D. Germline CDR1 and CDR2: SGHRS and YFSETQ. CDR3 length: 16 residues. Trimming pared 0 bases from V and 0 bases from J, leaving 12 bases between. The CDR3 reads CASSLAATVMNTEAFF. The CDR3 coding sequence is TGCGCCAGCAGCTTGGCTGCCACAGTAATGAACACTGAAGCTTTCTTT. Variable domain in full (rest from reference TRBV5-1 and TRBJ1-1): KAGVTQTPRYLIKTRGQQVTLSCSPISGHRSVSWYQQTPGQGLQFLFEYFSETQRNKGNFPGRFSGRQFSNSRSEMNVSTLELGDSALYLCASSLAATVMNTEAFFGQGTRLTVV.

This clone was picked up one time. The chain links TRBV25-1 to TRBJ2-3; 10 positions agree with TRBD2. Germline-derived CDR1 and CDR2 are MGHDK and SYGVNS. The CDR3 contains 18 residues. Losses at the gene ends were 8 bases for V and 6 bases for J; bases not matched to a gene: 20. As DNA, the CDR3 is TGTGCCAGCGGCCACGGACACAGACTAGCGGGTCAGGGGGATACGCAGTATTTT. Its translation is CASGHGHRLAGQGDTQYF.

This rearrangement joins TRBV6-6 to TRBJ2-1, with TRBD2 matching over 11 bases. This CDR3 contains 18 residues. Germline CDR1 and CDR2: MNHNY and SVGAGI (reference sequence). V dropped 5 bases and J dropped 4; count of bases not matched to a gene: 13. The CDR3, as DNA: TGTGCCAGCAGTCCCCGGATTAGCGGGAGGGGGGGGTACAATGAGCAGTTCTTC. Protein: CASSPRISGRGGYNEQFF.

V and J are TRBV28 and TRBJ2-1, with TRBD2 matching over 11 bases. The CDR3 is 15 amino acids. The V gene's germline CDR1 is MDHEN and CDR2 SYDVKM. The junction had 8 bases not matched to a gene; V was cut back by 6 bases and J by 7 bases. CDR3 region: CASRPTSGIRNEQFF. The CDR3 DNA reads as TGTGCCAGCAGGCCGACTAGCGGGATAAGGAATGAGCAGTTCTTC.

This sequence joins TRBV18 and TRBJ2-7; 7 bases line up with TRBD1. CDR1 is KGHSH, CDR2 LQKENI, per germline. With 6 bases clipped from V and 2 bases from J, the junction kept 10 bases outside the gene matches. The CDR3 totals 15 residues. The CDR3 loop is CASSPDRVRTYEQYF. The CDR3 coding sequence is TGTGCCAGCTCGCCCGACAGGGTTCGGACCTACGAGCAGTACTTC.

This chain connects TRBV28 to TRBJ1-2; D may be TRBD1 (5 bases). The CDR3 is 14 residues long. Between the trimmed V and J ends, which lost 5 bases and 4 bases, there was a span of 14 bases. CDR1 and CDR2 from the germline V gene are MDHEN and SYDVKM. The CDR3 region has the DNA TGTGCCAGCAGTCTGAGTAGGGGCATCTATGGCTACACCTTC. Translated: CASSLSRGIYGYTF.

The chain recombines TRBV7-2 with TRBJ2-7; no reliable D call. Germline V gene sequence: CDR1 SGHTA, CDR2 FQGNSA. Trimming left V 4 bases short and J 4 bases short, with 8 bases between. The CDR3 runs 12 residues. CDR3 region: CASSSTLYEQYF. The CDR3 DNA reads as TGTGCCAGCAGCTCGACTTTGTACGAGCAGTACTTC.

The CDR3 DNA reads as TGTGCCAGCAGCTCCTTAGCGGGAGTCTACAATGAGCAGTTCTTC. Translating it yields CASSSLAGVYNEQFF. The V call is TRBV7-2, the J call TRBJ2-1; 9 bases match TRBD2. The junction had 4 bases not matched to a gene; V was cut back by 4 bases and J by 3 bases. The germline CDR1 and CDR2 sequences are SGHTA and FQGNSA. The CDR3 runs 15 residues.

The chain is built from TRBV4-1 and TRBJ2-7; 11 nucleotides line up with TRBD1. Germline CDR1 reads MGHRA; CDR2 reads YSYEKL. V trimming: 1 base; J trimming: 6 bases; junction bases outside the gene matches: 2. This CDR3 has 14 residues. The CDR3 nucleotides are TGCGCCAGCAGCCAAGGGGGACAGGGGGTCGAGCAGTACTTC. Translated: CASSQGGQGVEQYF.

The V gene is TRBV21-1, the J gene TRBJ2-1; the D call TRBD1 from the table was never checked on the DNA. TRBV21-1 is classified as a pseudogene. The CDR3 extends over 15 amino acids. The CDR3 nucleotides read TGTGCCAGCAGCCAAGGCCGGGACAGGGTTAATGAGCAGTTCTTC. Residues: CASSQGRDRVNEQFF.

This chain joins TRBV18 and TRBJ1-5, with D possibly TRBD1 on 5 matching bases. The germline V gene encodes CDR1 KGHSH and CDR2 LQKENI. This CDR3 is 14 amino acids long. Trimming took 5 bases from V and 3 from J, leaving 11 bases between them. In DNA, the CDR3 is TGTGCCAGCTCATCTCAGGGTGACAATCAGCCCCAGCATTTT. Translated: CASSSQGDNQPQHF.